The TCR beta chain under discussion was sequenced for a study of cytomegalovirus exposure and HLA in healthy donors. Study-wide points: Presence/absence analyses supposed approximately even sequencing depth among donors.

Germline lookup yields CDR1 MNHEY and CDR2 SMNVEV (reference sequence). The V gene end was trimmed by 3 bases and the J gene end by 9 bases; junction bases not matched to a gene: 10. This CDR3 comprises 16 residues. Primers for the PCR totalled 60 Vbeta and 13 Jbeta. Measured with immunoSEQ multiplex PCR; TCRdb has only the in-frame clones, and not every one. The table shows tens of thousands of clones, with around two fifths occurring only once. This clone was observed a handful of times. Its antigen is unknown. The sequenced sample was PBMCs. The sequence was collected from a woman aged 45-60 years in good health and CMV-seronegative. The V gene is TRBV27, the J gene TRBJ2-3, with 12 positions matching TRBD2. Here the CDR3 reads CASSFITSGGPGTQYF. The CDR3, as DNA: TGTGCCAGCAGTTTTATCACTAGCGGGGGGCCGGGGACGCAGTATTTT.